This is a list of T cell receptor beta chains from one sample in a study of T cell changes during pregnancy in multiple sclerosis. Libraries were prepared by immunoSEQ multiplex PCR; TCRdb keeps only in-frame clonotypes and omits some of them. The sample has 65,000 to 85,000 clones; 92% are singletons. The material was peripheral blood, obtained after pregnancy. All receptors derive from a female donor with multiple sclerosis, enrolled in a pregnancy study. The CDR3 runs from the conserved cysteine through the conserved F or W.

TRBV5-1,CASSLVTSGSSTDTQYF
TRBV7-9,CASSLRGREQFF
TRBV9,CASSVAGWNEQFF
TRBV28,CASSLSVRGPYEQYF
TRBV2,CASRLAPSTDTQYF
TRBV13,CASSLAGGPEETQYF
TRBV18,CASSKGLAGIQTQYF
TRBV12-5,CASGLPAGYEQFF
TRBV28,CASKASGSRYEQYF
TRBV28,CASSLPMGGNEAFF
TRBV6-5,CASSSPTGFNEQFF
TRBV7-2,CASSLAEGALGYTF
TRBV30,CALSSGGTDTQYF
TRBV4-1,CASSQGTGTRLYNEQFF
TRBV6-6,CAIEEGQGARYEQYF
TRBV28,CASSLPLAEEGETQYF
TRBV6-5,CASSYDTLNYGYTF
TRBV5-1,CASSFLQGVLYEQYF
TRBV27,CASSFLSGDEKLFF
TRBV27,CASSLSSGSYEQYF
TRBV9,CASSPTGDWGNTEAFF
TRBV10-1,CASSVGATEAFF
TRBV6-1,CASSAVTGMNTEAFF
TRBV11-3,CASSATTGNGANVLTF
TRBV29-1,CSEGTGDYGYTF